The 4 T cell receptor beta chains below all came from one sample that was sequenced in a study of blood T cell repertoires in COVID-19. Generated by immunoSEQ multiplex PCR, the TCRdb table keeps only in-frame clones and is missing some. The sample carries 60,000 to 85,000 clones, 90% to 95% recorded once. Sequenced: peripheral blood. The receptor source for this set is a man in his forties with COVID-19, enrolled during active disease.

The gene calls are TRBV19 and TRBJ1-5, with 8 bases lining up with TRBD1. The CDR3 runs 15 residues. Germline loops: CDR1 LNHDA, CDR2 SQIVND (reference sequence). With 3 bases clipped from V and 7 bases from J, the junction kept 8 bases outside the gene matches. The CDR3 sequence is CASSIDRGKGQPQHF. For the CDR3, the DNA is TGTGCCAGTAGTATCGACAGGGGAAAGGGGCAGCCCCAGCATTTT.

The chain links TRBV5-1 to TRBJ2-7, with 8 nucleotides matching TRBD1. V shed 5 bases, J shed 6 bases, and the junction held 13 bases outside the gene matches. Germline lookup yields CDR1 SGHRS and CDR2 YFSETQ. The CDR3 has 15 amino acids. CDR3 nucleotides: TGCGCCAGCAGTTTGAACCAGGGGGCTTCTGGCGAGCAGTACTTC. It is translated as CASSLNQGASGEQYF.

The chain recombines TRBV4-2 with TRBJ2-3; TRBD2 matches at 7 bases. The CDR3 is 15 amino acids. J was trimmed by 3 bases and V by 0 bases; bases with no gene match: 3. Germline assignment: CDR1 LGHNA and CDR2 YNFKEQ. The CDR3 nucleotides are TGTGCCAGCAGCCAAGAGGCGGGGGTGACAGATACGCAGTATTTT. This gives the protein CASSQEAGVTDTQYF.

The CDR3 coding sequence is TGTGCCAGCAATCCGGGACAGGGGAGGAGGAACACTGAAGCTTTCTTT. Amino acids: CASNPGQGRRNTEAFF. The chain recombines TRBV2 with TRBJ1-1; 10 bases agree with TRBD1. There are 16 residues in the CDR3. V was pared by 7 bases and J by 1 base, with 9 bases of the junction left unmatched. Germline CDR1 and CDR2: SNHLY and FYNNEI.